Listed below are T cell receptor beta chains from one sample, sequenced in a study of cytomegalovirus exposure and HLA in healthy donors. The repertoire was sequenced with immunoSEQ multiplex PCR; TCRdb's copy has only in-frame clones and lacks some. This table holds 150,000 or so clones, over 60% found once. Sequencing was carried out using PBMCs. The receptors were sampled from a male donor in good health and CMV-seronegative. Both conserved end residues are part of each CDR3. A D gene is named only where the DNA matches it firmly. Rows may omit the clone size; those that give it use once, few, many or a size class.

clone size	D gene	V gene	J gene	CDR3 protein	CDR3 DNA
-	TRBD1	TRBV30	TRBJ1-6	CAWSGQGNSPLHF	TGTGCCTGGAGCGGACAGGGGAATTCACCCCTCCACTTT
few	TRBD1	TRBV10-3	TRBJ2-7	CAISANRGPSVYEQYF	TGTGCCATCAGTGCCAACAGGGGACCCTCCGTCTACGAGCAGTACTTC
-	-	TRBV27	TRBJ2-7	CASSLLAGYEQYF	TGTGCCAGCAGTTTGCTGGCCGGGTACGAGCAGTACTTC
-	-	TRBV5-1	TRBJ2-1	CASSRDPTGDEQFF	TGCGCCAGCAGCCGAGACCCGACAGGCGATGAGCAGTTCTTC
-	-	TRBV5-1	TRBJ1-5	CASSPEGQSDQPQHF	TGCGCCAGCAGCCCAGAAGGACAGTCGGATCAGCCCCAGCATTTT
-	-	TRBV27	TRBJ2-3	CASSLGGFTDTQYF	TGTGCCAGCAGTTTAGGCGGGTTCACAGATACGCAGTATTTT
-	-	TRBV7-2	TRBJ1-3	CASSPGAGYTIYF	TGTGCCAGCAGCCCCGGAGCGGGCTACACCATATATTTT
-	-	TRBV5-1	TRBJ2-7	CASSPWSNSYEQYF	TGCGCCAGCAGCCCCTGGAGCAACTCCTACGAGCAGTACTTC
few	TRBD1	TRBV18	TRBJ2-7	CASSPVLGGDFEQYF	TGTGCCAGCTCACCAGTCTTAGGGGGCGATTTCGAGCAGTACTTC
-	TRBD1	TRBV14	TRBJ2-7	CASSPWTGHRHGEQYF	TGTGCCAGCAGCCCTTGGACAGGGCACCGTCACGGCGAGCAGTACTTC
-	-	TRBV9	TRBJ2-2	CASSPSPVTGELFF	TGTGCCAGCAGCCCCTCCCCAGTGACCGGGGAGCTGTTTTTT
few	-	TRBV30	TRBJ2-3	CASDRGTSTDTQYF	TGTGCCTCGGATAGGGGTACTAGCACAGATACGCAGTATTTT
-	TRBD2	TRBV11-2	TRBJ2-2	CASSPWLAGGHDTGELFF	TGTGCCAGCAGCCCCTGGCTAGCGGGGGGGCATGACACCGGGGAGCTGTTTTTT
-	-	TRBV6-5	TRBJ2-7	CASSPRGPYEQYF	TGTGCCAGCAGCCCCAGGGGCCCGTACGAGCAGTACTTC
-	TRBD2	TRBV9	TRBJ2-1	CASSVSGLFNNEQFF	TGTGCCAGCAGCGTTAGCGGGCTATTTAACAATGAGCAGTTCTTC
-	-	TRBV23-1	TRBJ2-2	CASSQSDGNGELFF	TGCGCCAGCAGTCAATCGGACGGGAACGGGGAGCTGTTTTTT
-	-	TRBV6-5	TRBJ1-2	CASSYSREGNYGYTF	TGTGCCAGCAGTTACTCGCGGGAGGGGAACTATGGCTACACCTTC
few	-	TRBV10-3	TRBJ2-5	CAISLGRRGGQETQYF	TGTGCCATCAGCCTAGGACGCAGGGGAGGGCAAGAGACCCAGTACTTC
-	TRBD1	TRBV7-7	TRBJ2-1	CASSILRTGGGDEQFF	TGTGCCAGCAGCATACTTCGGACAGGGGGTGGGGATGAGCAGTTCTTC
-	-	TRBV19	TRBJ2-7	CASSIAGGQSSYEQYF	TGTGCCAGTAGTATAGCGGGGGGCCAAAGCTCCTACGAGCAGTACTTC
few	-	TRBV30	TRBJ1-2	CAWNRANYGYTF	TGTGCCTGGAACAGGGCCAACTATGGCTACACCTTC
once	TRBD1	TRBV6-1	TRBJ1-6	CASSFSTGGNSPLHF	TGTGCCAGCAGTTTTTCGACAGGGGGGAATTCACCCCTCCACTTT
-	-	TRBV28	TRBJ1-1	CASRRGKATEAFF	TGTGCCAGCAGGAGGGGGAAGGCCACTGAAGCTTTCTTT
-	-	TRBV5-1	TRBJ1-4	CASSFGGGDEKLFF	TGCGCCAGCAGCTTTGGGGGAGGAGATGAAAAACTGTTTTTT
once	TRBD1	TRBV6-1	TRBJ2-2	CASSTYRGYTGELFF	TGTGCCAGCAGTACCTACAGGGGCTACACCGGGGAGCTGTTTTTT
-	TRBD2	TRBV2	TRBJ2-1	CATSSGGAVEQFF	TGTGCCACCTCTAGCGGGGGGGCCGTTGAGCAGTTCTTC
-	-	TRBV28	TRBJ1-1	CASSLFAVNTEAFF	TGTGCCAGCAGTTTATTTGCGGTGAACACTGAAGCTTTCTTT
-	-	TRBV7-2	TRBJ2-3	CASSLYRTGDTQYF	TGTGCCAGCAGCTTATACCGGACGGGGGATACGCAGTATTTT
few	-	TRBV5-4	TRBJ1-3	CASSSRSSGSGNTIYF	TGTGCCAGCAGCTCCCGGAGTAGTGGGAGTGGAAACACCATATATTTT
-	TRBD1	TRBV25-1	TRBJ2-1	CASSEYGRTGPYNEQFF	TGTGCCAGCAGTGAATATGGGAGGACAGGGCCATACAATGAGCAGTTCTTC
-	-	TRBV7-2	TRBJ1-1	CASSSTLNTEAFF	TGTGCCAGCAGCTCGACACTGAACACTGAAGCTTTCTTT
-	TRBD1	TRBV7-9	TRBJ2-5	CSSSAGTGGAEETQYF	TGTTCCAGCAGCGCCGGGACAGGGGGCGCAGAAGAGACCCAGTACTTC
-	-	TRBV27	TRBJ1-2	CASSPGIDYGYTF	TGTGCCAGCAGTCCAGGGATTGACTATGGCTACACCTTC
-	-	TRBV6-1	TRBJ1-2	CASSEVQYGYTF	TGTGCCAGCAGTGAAGTTCAGTATGGCTACACCTTC
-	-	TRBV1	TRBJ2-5	CTSSQDRTGTQYF	TGCACCAGCAGCCAAGATCGTACCGGGACCCAGTACTTC
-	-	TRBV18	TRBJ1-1	CASSLLSRGNTEAFF	TGTGCCAGCTCTCTCCTCTCGAGAGGGAACACTGAAGCTTTCTTT
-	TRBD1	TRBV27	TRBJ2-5	CASSLGTGLEEQYF	TGTGCCAGCAGTCTGGGGACAGGGTTGGAGGAGCAGTACTTC
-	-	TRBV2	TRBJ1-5	CASSGGGTQPQHF	TGTGCCAGCAGTGGTGGAGGAACTCAGCCCCAGCATTTT
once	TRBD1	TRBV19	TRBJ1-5	CAGNGMVGSDRGKNQPQHF	TGTGCCGGAAATGGCATGGTGGGGTCTGACAGGGGTAAGAATCAGCCCCAGCATTTT
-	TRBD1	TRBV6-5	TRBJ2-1	CASSYSRDSYNEQFF	TGTGCCAGCAGTTACTCGAGGGACAGTTACAATGAGCAGTTCTTC
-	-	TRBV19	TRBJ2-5	CASSTRRGFYQETQYF	TGTGCCAGTAGTACCCGCCGAGGCTTCTACCAAGAGACCCAGTACTTC
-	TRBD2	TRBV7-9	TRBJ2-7	CASTGLAGGFYEQYF	TGTGCCAGCACGGGACTAGCGGGAGGTTTCTACGAGCAGTACTTC
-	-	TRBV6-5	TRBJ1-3	CATETASGNTIYF	TGTGCCACCGAGACAGCCTCTGGAAACACCATATATTTT
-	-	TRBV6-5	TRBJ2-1	CASSYPGTNNEQFF	TGTGCCAGCAGTTACCCCGGGACAAACAATGAGCAGTTCTTC